The 8 T cell receptor beta chains below come from one sample, sequenced in a study of T cells expressing NK-cell markers. TCRdb re-called the 5' RACE reads and shows each CDR3 protein once, DNA omitted. The repertoire shows 500,000 or so distinct CDR3 sequences; the top ten hold approximately 4%. The sequenced sample consisted of blood T cells: a sorted CD56 or NKG2C T cell subset, CD4+ or CD8+ T cells, or bulk PBMC T cells (not recorded which). These receptors originate from a man aged 18 to 30 in good health.

V is TRBV28 and J is TRBJ2-5; there is no DNA to check the TCRdb D call of TRBD2. This CDR3 spans 14 amino acids. Germline CDR1 and CDR2: MDHEN and SYDVKM. CDR3 residues: CASSKGRSGWVQYF.

This chain connects TRBV7-9 to TRBJ1-3. The CDR3 has 15 residues. CDR1 and CDR2 (germline): SEHNR, FQNEAQ (reference sequence). The CDR3 sequence is CASSKRTDLGNTIYF.

The gene calls are TRBV29-1 and TRBJ2-1; TCRdb designates TRBD2, a call that cannot be tested without DNA. Germline V gene lookup returns CDR1 SQVTM and CDR2 ANQGSEA. CDR3 length: 20 amino acids. The CDR3 reads CSVPVANRRLGPQAVIGQFF.

The chain links TRBV5-5 to TRBJ1-4; TCRdb reports TRBD1, a call that lacks DNA to check it against. The CDR3 sequence is 13 residues long. Per the germline V gene, CDR1 is SGHKS and CDR2 is YYEKEE (reference sequence). The CDR3 is CASSLGGDEKLFF.

J is TRBJ2-7 and V is TRBV7-2; the TCRdb call, TRBD2, lacks DNA for checking. This CDR3 is 15 amino acids long. The germline V gene has CDR1 SGHTA and CDR2 FQGNSA. The CDR3 sequence is CASSPGLAGLYEQYF.

V gene TRBV24-1 combines with J gene TRBJ2-3; with no DNA, the TCRdb D assignment of TRBD2 cannot be verified. Germline V lookup: CDR1 KGHDR, CDR2 SFDVKD. The CDR3 totals 13 residues. This CDR3 is CATSDPQTDTQYF.

The chain has TRBV28 and TRBJ1-2; with no DNA, the TCRdb D assignment of TRBD1 cannot be verified. CDR1 MDHEN and CDR2 SYDVKM come from the germline V gene. The CDR3 extends over 14 amino acids. CDR3 sequence: CASSLSRGPYGYTF.

The chain recombines TRBV7-2 with TRBJ1-5; TCRdb lists TRBD1, though no DNA is available to test this call. This CDR3 has 15 residues. Germline V gene data show CDR1 as SGHTA and CDR2 as FQGNSA. The CDR3 reads CASSRSGVGRQPQHF. Together with reference TRBV7-2 and TRBJ1-5, the CDR3 gives the full variable domain: GAGVSQSPSNKVTEKGKDVELRCDPISGHTALYWYRQSLGQGLEFLIYFQGNSAPDKSGLPSDRFSAERTGGSVSTLTIQRTQQEDSAVYLCASSRSGVGRQPQHFGDGTRLSIL.